This T cell receptor (beta chain) is from a study of T-cell reconstitution after alpha-beta-depleted transplantation in children. V dropped 7 bases and J dropped 6; count of bases not matched to a gene: 4. CDR1 is SQVTM, CDR2 ANQGSEA, per germline. The CDR3 covers 12 residues. Study-wide points: Most T-cell counts and diversity one year after the transplant came from T cells that were newly produced.

Concerning this clonotype itself: Its antigen remains unidentified.

Unique molecular identifiers were incorporated when the TCRbeta library was constructed. MiXCR was run by TCRdb on the PCR reads, yielding one entry per CDR3 protein. There are approximately 290,000 distinct CDR3 sequences in the sample; 11% occur only once, and 23% lies in the top ten. The sample consisted of peripheral blood, taken 180 days after TCRalphabeta/CD19-depleted stem cell transplant. The sequence came from a male patient aged 2-10 years who had a stem cell transplant for chronic granulomatous disease, so the T cells may come from the graft donor. V usage is TRBV29-1 and J usage is TRBJ2-2; 8 bases line up with TRBD1. In nucleotides, the CDR3 is TGCAGCGCCTCGACAGGGGCCGGGGAGCTGTTTTTT. It is translated as CSASTGAGELFF.